One sample yielded the 15 T cell receptor beta chains listed below, sequenced in a study of tumor-infiltrating lymphocytes in localized non-small cell lung cancer. Clones were sequenced by immunoSEQ multiplex PCR, and TCRdb holds only the in-frame ones, with some missing. In the table there are around 10,000 clones, around three fifths of which are singletons. Sequencing was performed on uninvolved lung tissue not adjacent to the tumor. Receptors originate from a human donor with non-small cell lung cancer.

This chain uses TRBV7-2 with TRBJ1-4; D may be TRBD1 (5 bases). The CDR3 spans 15 residues. CDR1 and CDR2 from the germline V gene are SGHTA and FQGNSA. V gave up 3 bases and J gave up 2 bases, with 10 bases separating them. The CDR3 DNA sequence: TGTGCCAGCAGCTTCCAAGGGGTGACTAATGAAAAACTGTTTTTT. Amino acids: CASSFQGVTNEKLFF.

The V and J genes are TRBV6-5 and TRBJ2-7; the match to TRBD1 covers 10 bases. From germline, CDR1 is MNHEY and CDR2 SVGAGI. The CDR3 has 14 amino acids. Trimming removed 2 bases from V and 2 bases from J; junction bases left unmatched: 0. The CDR3 DNA reads TGTGCCAGCAGTTACGGGACAGGGGCCTACGAGCAGTACTTC. This codes for CASSYGTGAYEQYF.

The chain recombines TRBV11-2 with TRBJ2-3, with TRBD2 matching 14 bases. V was clipped by 5 bases and J by 3 bases; unmatched bases: 4. CDR3 length equals 16 residues. Germline V gene lookup returns CDR1 SGHAT and CDR2 FQNNGV. The CDR3 region is CASSHGTSGGTDTQYF. The CDR3 DNA follows: TGTGCCAGCAGCCACGGGACTAGCGGGGGTACAGATACGCAGTATTTT.

A few counts support this clone. The V and J genes are TRBV11-2 and TRBJ1-1; tentative D call: TRBD1 (5 bases). The CDR3 has 14 amino acids. V lost 6 bases to trimming and J lost 5 bases, with 16 bases between them. Germline V gene data show CDR1 as SGHAT and CDR2 as FQNNGV. The CDR3 is CASRLWDGGTEAFF. The CDR3 nucleotides are TGTGCCAGCAGGCTTTGGGACGGCGGGACTGAAGCTTTCTTT.

This chain links TRBV5-1 with TRBJ1-1; tentative D call: TRBD1 (5 bases). V was shortened by 1 base and J by 4 bases, with 17 bases between the two germline ends. The CDR3 covers 16 residues. The germline V gene encodes CDR1 SGHRS and CDR2 YFSETQ. CDR3 protein: CASSLTGSGVSTEAFF. The CDR3 bases are TGCGCCAGCAGCTTGACAGGTTCGGGGGTTAGCACTGAAGCTTTCTTT.

V gene TRBV4-1 combines with J gene TRBJ1-5, with 9 bases identical to TRBD1. The germline V gene has CDR1 MGHRA and CDR2 YSYEKL. V shed 3 bases and J 4 bases; nucleotides not matched to a gene: 4. This CDR3 is built from 15 residues. The CDR3 loop is CASSHIQGANQPQHF. CDR3 coding DNA: TGCGCCAGCAGCCACATACAGGGGGCGAATCAGCCCCAGCATTTT.

Of note for this clone: This same CDR3 is encoded by further DNA sequences in the sample. This chain connects TRBV2 to TRBJ1-1; a weak D match, TRBD1 (6 bases). V was cut by 3 bases and J by 4 bases, with 9 bases left in between. The germline V gene encodes CDR1 SNHLY and CDR2 FYNNEI. CDR3 length: 13 amino acids. This CDR3 reads CASSDRGGTEAFF. Here the CDR3 DNA reads TGTGCCAGCAGTGACAGGGGCGGCACTGAAGCTTTCTTT.

The chain employs TRBV7-2 and TRBJ1-3; 7 bases fit TRBD1. The CDR3 has 15 residues. Germline CDR1 reads SGHTA; CDR2 reads FQGNSA. Trimming cost V 1 base and J 3 bases; bases outside gene matches: 3. CDR3 nucleotides: TGTGCCAGCAGCTTAGGAGGGGGCGGTGGAAACACCATATATTTT. As protein: CASSLGGGGGNTIYF.

V gene TRBV4-1 combines with J gene TRBJ2-7, with a possible D match to TRBD1 (6 bases). This CDR3 comprises 15 residues. Per germline, CDR1 MGHRA and CDR2 YSYEKL. The V gene lost 10 bases and the J gene lost 0 bases, with 19 bases spanning the gap. This CDR3 is CATSPTDRRSYEQYF. DNA for the CDR3: TGCGCCACCTCTCCTACCGACAGGCGCTCCTACGAGCAGTACTTC.

This clone has only a few counts. This chain joins TRBV4-2 and TRBJ2-7; 8 bases map to TRBD2. CDR1 and CDR2 from the germline V gene are LGHNA and YNFKEQ. This CDR3 contains 16 residues. J gave up 2 bases and V 2 bases, and 8 bases lay outside the gene matches. CDR3 DNA: TGTGCCAGCAGCCAACCTAGCACTAGCGGCCCCTACGAGCAGTACTTC. As protein: CASSQPSTSGPYEQYF.

This clone was seen more than once but under ten times. The CDR3 sequence is CASSFGQGYEQYF. The CDR3 DNA sequence: TGTGCCAGCAGCTTTGGACAGGGCTACGAGCAGTACTTC. This rearrangement joins TRBV7-6 to TRBJ2-7; 8 bases are a match to TRBD1. Germline CDR1 reads SGHVS; CDR2 reads FNYEAQ. This CDR3 spans 13 amino acids. J gave up 3 bases and V 3 bases, and 1 base lay outside the gene matches.

A few counts support this clone. The chain combines TRBV29-1 with TRBJ1-2, with 9 bases identical to TRBD1. J gave up 5 bases and V 6 bases, and 7 bases lay outside the gene matches. CDR3 length: 13 residues. CDR1 and CDR2 (germline): SQVTM, ANQGSEA. CDR3 nucleotides: TGCAGCGTCCCCGGACAGGGGAGTTATGGCTACACCTTC. As protein: CSVPGQGSYGYTF.

Concerning this clone itself: The junction departs from the called germline gene at one end, perhaps through a read error. The chain uses TRBV7-7 and TRBJ2-3, with a weak D call TRBD1 (6 bases). The length of the CDR3 is 14 residues. Germline CDR1 is SSHAT and CDR2 is FNYEAQ (reference sequence). In nucleotides, the CDR3 is TGTGCTAGCAGCCTTAGCGCGAGGGGGGATACGCAGTATTTT. Translation gives CASSLSARGDTQYF.

This clone was seen a few times. V is TRBV5-5 and J is TRBJ1-5, with 9 bases aligning to TRBD1. The CDR3 totals 14 residues. The trim removed 4 bases at V and 4 bases at J, leaving 3 bases unmatched. The V gene's germline CDR1 is SGHKS and CDR2 YYEKEE (reference sequence). This CDR3 is CASSMGQGNQPQHF. The CDR3 coding sequence is TGTGCCAGCAGCATGGGACAGGGAAATCAGCCCCAGCATTTT.

The rearrangement links TRBV2 to TRBJ1-1; 8 bases match TRBD1. The V segment lost 6 bases and the J segment 5 bases; nucleotides outside the gene matches: 8. The CDR3 has 14 residues. Per germline, CDR1 SNHLY and CDR2 FYNNEI. In nucleotides, the CDR3 is TGTGCCAGCAGAGCCTTGACAGGGGATACTGAAGCTTTCTTT. It codes for CASRALTGDTEAFF.